A few counts support the clone carrying this T cell receptor (beta chain). A junction boundary mismatches the germline segment, possibly from a read error. These data are taken from a study of liver allograft versus peripheral blood T cells. Study-level information: Transplanted-liver and recipient peripheral blood T cell receptor repertoires were compared.

The germline V gene has CDR1 SNHLY and CDR2 FYNNEI. CDR3 size: 15 residues. TCRdb independently ran MiXCR on the reads; one entry per CDR3 protein. The sample lists 3,000 to 4,000 distinct CDR3 sequences, over 20% seen once, with around 4.4% in the top ten. The V gene is TRBV2, the J gene TRBJ1-4; 8 nucleotides agree with TRBD1. The source is a human patient who had a liver transplant. Some T cells may be graft donor cells. The CDR3 protein is CVSMPGGDTNEKLFF. DNA for the CDR3: TGTGTCAGCATGCCAGGGGGCGACACTAATGAAAAACTGTTTTTT.